This entry lists 28 T cell receptor beta chains sequenced from one sample in a study of lymphopenia after photon versus proton radiotherapy. The table came from immunoSEQ multiplex PCR; TCRdb's copy has only in-frame clones and leaves some out. The sample comprises roughly 18,000 clones, roughly 90% of which are singletons, and around 1.7% rests with the top ten. The sample consisted of peripheral blood, taken from a patient treated with photon-based radiotherapy. These TCRs come from a woman between 40 and 50 years old with cholangiocarcinoma.

The rearrangement links TRBV7-9 to TRBJ1-2; TRBD1 might be the D (5 bases). CDR1 and CDR2 (germline): SEHNR, FQNEAQ (reference sequence). The CDR3 totals 18 residues. V was trimmed by 4 bases and J by 6 bases, leaving 27 bases between them. This CDR3 is CASSSRQQKKQVEDGYTF. The DNA of the CDR3 is TGTGCCAGCAGCTCCAGACAACAAAAGAAACAGGTTGAGGATGGCTACACCTTC.

The gene calls are TRBV19 and TRBJ1-2; D is possibly TRBD1 (6 bases). Trimming took 5 bases from V and 6 from J, leaving 16 bases between them. The CDR3 length is 14 residues. CDR1 and CDR2 (germline): LNHDA, SQIVND (reference sequence). The CDR3 region is CASSSYREGDGYTF. CDR3 DNA sequence: TGTGCCAGTAGTTCCTACAGGGAGGGGGATGGCTACACCTTC. The full variable domain, its missing parts supplied by reference TRBV19 and TRBJ1-2, is DGGITQSPKYLFRKEGQNVTLSCEQNLNHDAMYWYRQDPGQGLRLIYYSQIVNDFQKGDIAEGYSVSREKKESFPLTVTSAQKNPTAFYLCASSSYREGDGYTFGSGTRLTVV.

Only a few counts were recorded for this clone. The rearrangement links TRBV19 to TRBJ1-2, with 10 bases fitting TRBD1. Looked up from germline, CDR1 is LNHDA and CDR2 is SQIVND (reference sequence). The CDR3 spans 14 residues. The V and J ends lost 10 bases and 4 bases, in that order; junction bases with no gene match: 9. This chain's CDR3 is CATGTGAVGYGYTF. The CDR3 coding sequence is TGTGCCACCGGGACAGGGGCCGTCGGCTATGGCTACACCTTC.

The V gene is TRBV5-1, the J gene TRBJ2-2; D gene unclear. CDR3 length equals 17 residues. Between the trimmed V and J ends, which lost 0 bases and 0 bases, there was a span of 12 bases. CDR1 is SGHRS, CDR2 YFSETQ, per germline. CDR3 residues: CASSLAGGTPNTGELFF. The CDR3 region has the DNA TGCGCCAGCAGCTTGGCTGGTGGAACACCGAACACCGGGGAGCTGTTTTTT. The whole variable domain, remainder taken from reference TRBV5-1 and TRBJ2-2, is KAGVTQTPRYLIKTRGQQVTLSCSPISGHRSVSWYQQTPGQGLQFLFEYFSETQRNKGNFPGRFSGRQFSNSRSEMNVSTLELGDSALYLCASSLAGGTPNTGELFFGEGSRLTVL.

The chain is built from TRBV7-8 and TRBJ1-3; 7 bases align to TRBD1. V lost 1 base to trimming and J lost 0 bases; unmatched junction nucleotides: 9. The length of the CDR3 is 18 residues. Germline V gives CDR1 SGHVS, CDR2 FQNEAQ. In DNA, the CDR3 is TGTGCCAGCAGCTTAGATTTTGGAGGGACAGCCTCTGGAAACACCATATATTTT. It is translated as CASSLDFGGTASGNTIYF.

This chain uses TRBV2 with TRBJ2-7; 7 bases fit TRBD2. Germline CDR1 is SNHLY and CDR2 is FYNNEI. Trimming took 8 bases from V and 11 from J; bases not matched to a gene: 3. The CDR3 has 9 residues. The CDR3 loop reads CASGRGEYF. CDR3 bases: TGTGCCAGCGGCCGGGGGGAGTACTTC.

The chain employs TRBV5-6 and TRBJ2-2; D may be TRBD1 (6 bases). Trimming shortened V by 4 bases and J by 6 bases, and 10 bases separated the two germline ends. CDR3 length: 13 amino acids. Germline CDR1 SGHDT, CDR2 YYEEEE. The CDR3 is CASSQGGPGELFF. CDR3 nucleotide sequence: TGTGCCAGCAGCCAAGGGGGTCCCGGGGAGCTGTTTTTT.

V usage is TRBV6-5 and J usage is TRBJ2-3; no firm D call. Germline V gene lookup returns CDR1 MNHEY and CDR2 SVGAGI. The CDR3 runs to 13 residues. The V end was cut by 6 bases, the J end by 2 bases, with 9 bases between. The CDR3, as DNA: TGTGCCAGCAGACCAGCCTCCACAGATACGCAGTATTTT. It translates to CASRPASTDTQYF.

V and J are TRBV30 and TRBJ1-6, with unresolved D. V shed 0 bases and J shed 3 bases, with 9 bases lying between them. Germline V CDR1 and CDR2: GTSNPN, SVGIG (reference sequence). The CDR3 spans 15 residues. CDR3 amino acids: CAWSVQQNYNSPLHF. In DNA form, the CDR3 reads TGTGCCTGGAGTGTACAACAGAACTATAATTCACCCCTCCACTTT.

This rearrangement joins TRBV29-1 to TRBJ2-1; no reliable D call. Trimming pared 7 bases from V and 7 bases from J, leaving 17 bases between. The CDR3 length is 13 residues. The germline V gene has CDR1 SQVTM and CDR2 ANQGSEA. The CDR3 DNA reads as TGCAGCGCTGTCGGGTTAGTTTTGAATGAGCAGTTCTTC. Its translation: CSAVGLVLNEQFF.

The rearrangement links TRBV5-4 to TRBJ2-1; TRBD2 matches 9 bases. Germline V gene data show CDR1 as SGHNT and CDR2 as YYREEE (reference sequence). V lost 0 bases and J lost 3; bases outside the gene matches: 4. CDR3 length: 16 residues. Written as DNA, the CDR3 is TGTGCCAGCAGCTTGGGCTCTAGCGGGGTCTACAATGAGCAGTTCTTC. This encodes CASSLGSSGVYNEQFF. The variable domain in full, completed from reference TRBV5-4 and TRBJ2-1, reads ETGVTQSPTHLIKTRGQQVTLRCSSQSGHNTVSWYQQALGQGPQFIFQYYREEENGRGNFPPRFSGLQFPNYSSELNVNALELDDSALYLCASSLGSSGVYNEQFFGPGTRLTVL.

The chain couples TRBV9 to TRBJ1-2, with 9 nucleotides matching TRBD1. Germline CDR1 is SGDLS and CDR2 is YYNGEE. With 0 bases clipped from V and 14 bases from J, the junction kept 11 bases outside the gene matches. The CDR3 is 14 residues long. The CDR3 DNA reads TGTGCCAGCAGCGTAGCCCAGGGACAGGGCTGGAGAACCTTC. Translation gives CASSVAQGQGWRTF.

CDR3 loop: CASSYDRGSNQPQHF. CDR3 DNA sequence: TGTGCCAGCAGTTACGACAGGGGGAGCAATCAGCCCCAGCATTTT. This sequence joins TRBV6-5 and TRBJ1-5; 9 bases match TRBD1. This CDR3 has 15 residues. V lost 2 bases, J lost 1 base, and 0 bases stayed unmatched. Germline V lookup: CDR1 MNHEY, CDR2 SVGAGI.

This chain links TRBV28 with TRBJ1-5; weak D call: TRBD1 (6 bases). Germline CDR1 and CDR2: MDHEN and SYDVKM. V lost 5 bases to trimming and J lost 4 bases, with 15 bases between them. The CDR3 runs to 15 residues. CDR3 coding DNA: TGTGCCAGCAGTGCACCCCGAGGGGGAAATCAGCCCCAGCATTTT. It specifies CASSAPRGGNQPQHF.

The chain carries TRBV6-1 and TRBJ1-5; the D gene is possibly TRBD1 (5 bases). The CDR3 totals 12 residues. Germline CDR1 MNHNS, CDR2 SASEGT. V dropped 7 bases and J dropped 4 bases, with 8 bases sitting between them. The CDR3 DNA reads as TGTGCCAGCAAGGGGTCTAATCAGCCCCAGCATTTT. As protein: CASKGSNQPQHF.

V gene TRBV9 combines with J gene TRBJ1-1; possibly TRBD1 for D (5 bases). V lost 2 bases and J lost 2, with 7 bases in between. The germline CDR1 and CDR2 sequences are SGDLS and YYNGEE. The CDR3 runs to 13 residues. CDR3 nucleotide sequence: TGTGCCAGCAGCGTTAGGGGAAACACTGAAGCTTTCTTT. Translated: CASSVRGNTEAFF.

The chain couples TRBV7-2 to TRBJ2-2, with unresolved D. V dropped 6 bases and J dropped 5 bases, with 7 bases sitting between them. Germline V gene sequence: CDR1 SGHTA, CDR2 FQGNSA. CDR3 length equals 12 residues. DNA of the CDR3: TGTGCCAGCAGTCTAGGGACCGGGGAGCTGTTTTTT. It translates to CASSLGTGELFF.

The V gene is TRBV11-2, the J gene TRBJ2-1, with 8 bases lining up with TRBD2. The CDR3 extends over 13 amino acids. From germline, CDR1 is SGHAT and CDR2 FQNNGV. V lost 5 bases to trimming and J lost 13 bases; unmatched junction nucleotides: 10. The DNA of the CDR3 is TGTGCCAGCAGCCCTACCGGGGGGGTACTACAGTTCTTC. The encoded protein is CASSPTGGVLQFF.

V usage is TRBV6-1 and J usage is TRBJ1-2; unclear D gene. This CDR3 comprises 15 residues. V dropped 1 base and J dropped 6 bases, with 15 bases sitting between them. CDR1 is MNHNS, CDR2 SASEGT, per germline. CDR3 residues: CASSEERISVNGYTF. CDR3 DNA sequence: TGTGCCAGCAGTGAAGAGAGAATAAGCGTTAATGGCTACACCTTC.

The chain uses TRBV19 and TRBJ2-2, with unresolved D. The ends were cut back, 5 bases at V and 7 bases at J, with 17 bases in the middle. The CDR3 is made up of 15 amino acids. The germline CDR1 and CDR2 sequences are LNHDA and SQIVND (reference sequence). This chain's CDR3 is CASSLQRARSGELFF. In nucleotides, the CDR3 is TGTGCCAGTAGTCTTCAAAGGGCAAGGAGCGGGGAGCTGTTTTTT.

The gene calls are TRBV10-2 and TRBJ2-4, with 10 bases lining up with TRBD2. Germline CDR1 is WSHSY and CDR2 is SAAADI. The CDR3 extends over 16 amino acids. J lost 11 bases, V lost 3 bases, and 13 bases had no gene match. This chain's CDR3 is CASSDASSGSGLVQYF. CDR3 DNA: TGCGCCAGCAGTGATGCGTCTAGCGGGAGCGGCCTCGTTCAGTACTTC.

This sequence joins TRBV9 and TRBJ1-1, with 8 bases fitting TRBD1. The ends lost 0 bases at V and 8 bases at J; junction bases unmatched: 6. CDR3 length: 14 residues. Germline CDR1 and CDR2: SGDLS and YYNGEE. The CDR3 nucleotides read TGTGCCAGCAGCGTAGACACAGGGGGGCTGGAAGCTTTCTTT. Translating gives CASSVDTGGLEAFF.

The chain has TRBV2 and TRBJ2-1, with 11 bases matching TRBD1. The V segment lost 6 bases and the J segment 13 bases; nucleotides outside the gene matches: 5. Germline V gene data show CDR1 as SNHLY and CDR2 as FYNNEI. The CDR3 totals 12 residues. This CDR3 reads CASRGQGAAQFF. The DNA for the CDR3 is TGTGCCAGCAGAGGACAGGGGGCGGCCCAGTTCTTC. Variable domain in full (rest from reference TRBV2 and TRBJ2-1): EPEVTQTPSHQVTQMGQEVILRCVPISNHLYFYWYRQILGQKVEFLVSFYNNEISEKSEIFDDQFSVERPDGSNFTLKIRSTKLEDSAMYFCASRGQGAAQFFGPGTRLTVL.

The J gene is TRBJ2-1, the V gene TRBV5-4; possibly TRBD1 or TRBD2 for D (6 bases each). Deletions cut 3 bases from V and 7 bases from J, with 20 bases between. This CDR3 has 16 amino acids. Germline V gene data show CDR1 as SGHNT and CDR2 as YYREEE (reference sequence). The CDR3 protein is CASSYGMEVGGNEQFF. The CDR3 bases are TGTGCCAGCAGCTACGGGATGGAAGTAGGGGGGAATGAGCAGTTCTTC.

This sequence joins TRBV5-6 and TRBJ2-7; D unresolved. The CDR3 length is 14 residues. Trimming removed 3 bases at V and 4 bases at J, with 14 bases between. CDR1 and CDR2 from the germline V gene are SGHDT and YYEEEE. The CDR3: CASSSTDGYYEQYF. The DNA for the CDR3 is TGTGCCAGCAGCTCAACGGACGGGTATTACGAGCAGTACTTC.

This chain joins TRBV19 and TRBJ1-2; TRBD1 might be the D (5 bases). V was shortened by 4 bases and J by 4 bases, with 13 bases between the two germline ends. This CDR3 has 14 amino acids. Germline lookup yields CDR1 LNHDA and CDR2 SQIVND (reference sequence). The DNA for the CDR3 is TGTGCCAGTAGTACAGGGATGATCGGCTATGGCTACACCTTC. This codes for CASSTGMIGYGYTF.

V usage is TRBV6-1 and J usage is TRBJ1-2, with TRBD1 matching over 9 bases. Germline trimming cut 1 base from V and 3 bases from J; bases unmatched to any gene: 3. This CDR3 has 15 residues. Germline V CDR1 and CDR2: MNHNS, SASEGT. The CDR3 DNA reads TGTGCCAGCAGTGAAGTAACAGGGGGCGACTATGGCTACACCTTC. It yields the protein CASSEVTGGDYGYTF.

V is TRBV6-6 and J is TRBJ1-1; no clear D gene. V was pared by 1 base and J by 2 bases, with 2 bases between. The CDR3 is made up of 12 amino acids. In germline, CDR1 is MNHNY, CDR2 SVGAGI (reference sequence). CDR3 residues: CASSYFNTEAFF. DNA of the CDR3: TGTGCCAGCAGTTACTTTAACACTGAAGCTTTCTTT.